The 27 T cell receptor beta chains given below trace back to one sample, sequenced in a study of Graves' ophthalmopathy and Graves' hyperthyroidism (dated by TCRdb to 2016 to 2018). The reads were generated on an Illumina HiSeq 2000. TCR beta CDR3 regions were amplified from RNA transcripts for repertoire sequencing. A first-round RT-PCR used HTBI primers with the Qiagen OneStep RT-PCR kit, followed by a second-round multiplex PCR, size selection and purification. The public reads were run again by TCRdb, first through fastp at Q25 and then through MiXCR, and only productive beta chains were kept. Each entry is one CDR3 protein sequence, shown with its most common DNA and genes. For this sample there are approximately 700,000 distinct CDR3 sequences; roughly two fifths appear just once. Over 2.5% of the sample is in the top ten clones. Material for sequencing was peripheral blood. All receptors derive from an adult man with Graves' ophthalmopathy.

This chain links TRBV24-1 with TRBJ2-1; D tentatively fits TRBD1 or TRBD2 (6 bases each). The CDR3 has 14 residues. V was clipped by 5 bases and J by 1 base, with 8 bases between them. Germline V gives CDR1 KGHDR, CDR2 SFDVKD. In nucleotides, the CDR3 is TGTGCCACCAGTGGGGGGGCATCCTACAATGAGCAGTTCTTC. Protein sequence: CATSGGASYNEQFF.

This clonotype came up many times. J is TRBJ1-5 and V is TRBV20-1; D remains ambiguous. The CDR3 consists of 12 residues. Germline V gene sequence: CDR1 DFQATT, CDR2 SNEGSKA (reference sequence). Trimming stripped 3 bases from V and 4 bases from J, with 7 bases between. This chain's CDR3 is CSASAGNQPQHF. In DNA form, the CDR3 reads TGCAGTGCTAGCGCGGGGAATCAGCCCCAGCATTTT.

This clonotype was seen at least ten times. The genes are TRBV7-3 and TRBJ2-2; D is ambiguous. The V gene lost 2 bases and the J gene lost 0 bases, with 7 bases spanning the gap. From germline, CDR1 is SGHTA and CDR2 FQGTGA. The CDR3 contains 15 residues. CDR3 nucleotide sequence: TGTGCCAGCAGCTTAGACCACGCGAACACCGGGGAGCTGTTTTTT. Its protein is CASSLDHANTGELFF.

The chain carries TRBV10-3 and TRBJ2-7; D gene ambiguous. The germline V and J ends were trimmed by 4 bases and 6 bases, with 13 bases remaining between them. CDR3 size: 13 residues. The germline V gene has CDR1 ENHRY and CDR2 SYGVKD. The CDR3, as DNA: TGTGCCATCAGTGGTTCTGGTTTCGGCGAGCAGTACTTC. It translates to CAISGSGFGEQYF.

A remark on this clonotype: A read error may be the cause here, since a much bigger clone is one base away. Given the absence of the conserved phenylalanine or tryptophan at the CDR3 end, a read error is likely. The rearrangement uses TRBV7-9 and TRBJ2-7; no clear D. The CDR3 loop spans 14 amino acids. The germline CDR1 and CDR2 sequences are SEHNR and FQNEAQ (reference sequence). This CDR3 is CASSLRASLDEQYL. Written as DNA, the CDR3 is TGCGCCAGCAGCTTAAGGGCGTCCCTCGACGAGCAGTACCTC.

Turning to this clonotype: This clone may be a read error of a much larger clone one base away. The chain links TRBV20-1 to TRBJ1-1; D is unresolved. The CDR3 length is 14 residues. From germline, CDR1 is DFQATT and CDR2 SNEGSKA (reference sequence). CDR3 protein: CSDRDSRADTEAFF. DNA of the CDR3: TGCAGTGATAGAGATAGTCGGGCCGACACTGAAGCTTTCTTT.

J is TRBJ1-4 and V is TRBV25-1; perhaps TRBD1 as D (5 bases). The germline V gene encodes CDR1 MGHDK and CDR2 SYGVNS. This CDR3 has 14 residues. V lost 4 bases to trimming and J lost 0 bases, with 6 bases between them. The CDR3 nucleotides read TGTGCCAGCAGTGTACAGGCAACTAATGAAAAACTGTTTTTT. Translation gives CASSVQATNEKLFF.

The chain couples TRBV24-1 to TRBJ1-5, with D possibly matching TRBD1 (5 bases). This CDR3 is 13 amino acids long. From germline, CDR1 is KGHDR and CDR2 SFDVKD. V lost 5 bases, J lost 11 bases, and 15 bases lay in between. CDR3 bases: TGTGCCACCAGTGCAGGGTTCCAAGAGACCCAGCATTTT. Encoded protein: CATSAGFQETQHF.

This chain connects TRBV15 to TRBJ2-5; D may be TRBD1 or TRBD2 (5 bases each). V was shortened by 1 base and J by 5 bases, with 14 bases between the two germline ends. This CDR3 is built from 15 residues. Germline CDR1 and CDR2: LNHNV and YYDKDF (reference sequence). The CDR3 region has the DNA TGTGCCACCAGCAGAGCGGTGGGGGTGGGTGAGACCCAGTACTTC. It is translated as CATSRAVGVGETQYF.

In its sample, this clonotype was seen many times. The chain is built from TRBV24-1 and TRBJ2-7, with 9 bases that match TRBD2. The CDR3 extends over 16 amino acids. V shed 3 bases, J shed 2 bases, and the junction held 7 bases outside the gene matches. Germline V gene lookup returns CDR1 KGHDR and CDR2 SFDVKD. CDR3 coding DNA: TGTGCCACCAGTGATGGAGCGGGAGGAGGGACCTACGAGCAGTACTTC. This encodes CATSDGAGGGTYEQYF.

This clonotype was found many times. The chain's CDR3 is CASSQDSHSPLHF. In DNA form, the CDR3 reads TGTGCCAGCAGCCAAGATAGTCATTCACCCCTCCACTTT. This chain connects TRBV3-1 to TRBJ1-6; D call uncertain. The CDR3 is 13 residues long. Trimming took off 0 bases at V and 8 bases at J, with 5 bases between the two ends. Per the germline V gene, CDR1 is LGHDT and CDR2 is YNNKEL (reference sequence).

The chain recombines TRBV7-2 with TRBJ2-5, with D possibly TRBD2 on 7 matching bases. The germline V gene has CDR1 SGHTA and CDR2 FQGNSA. V lost 5 bases to trimming and J lost 2 bases, with 18 bases between them. CDR3 length equals 16 residues. The CDR3 protein is CASSQGGGSGQETQYF. CDR3 coding DNA: TGTGCCAGCAGCCAAGGCGGGGGCTCGGGGCAAGAGACCCAGTACTTC.

In this sample, this clonotype turned up a few times. J is TRBJ2-7 and V is TRBV6-5; D is unresolved. The CDR3 is made up of 16 amino acids. Germline CDR1 MNHEY, CDR2 SVGAGI. Between the trimmed V and J ends, which lost 0 bases and 4 bases, there was a span of 16 bases. The CDR3, as DNA: TGTGCCAGCAGTTACTCGGTTTTGACCTTGGGTTACGAGCAGTACTTC. Its protein product is CASSYSVLTLGYEQYF.

Regarding this clonotype: The junction departs from germline at one end; a sequencing error may be responsible. V gene TRBV2 combines with J gene TRBJ2-5; 13 bases fit TRBD2. The germline gives CDR1 SNHLY, CDR2 FYNNEI. The CDR3 loop spans 12 amino acids. The CDR3 loop reads CASSGTSGTPYF. The CDR3 bases are TGTGCCAGCAGCGGGACTAGCGGGACCCCGTACTTC.

The chain's CDR3 is CASSIQHRGIYEQYF. The CDR3 nucleotides are TGTGCCAGTAGTATTCAGCACAGGGGAATCTACGAGCAGTACTTC. The gene calls are TRBV19 and TRBJ2-7, with 7 bases that match TRBD1. With 3 bases clipped from V and 3 bases from J, the junction kept 8 bases outside the gene matches. Germline V gene sequence: CDR1 LNHDA, CDR2 SQIVND (reference sequence). The CDR3 totals 15 residues. The full variable domain, with the rest looked up from reference TRBV19 and TRBJ2-7, is DGGITQSPKYLFRKEGQNVTLSCEQNLNHDAMYWYRQDPGQGLRLIYYSQIVNDFQKGDIAEGYSVSREKKESFPLTVTSAQKNPTAFYLCASSIQHRGIYEQYFGPGTRLTVT.

A remark on this clonotype: This CDR3 is missing its conserved last phenylalanine or tryptophan, likely due to a read error. It is unclear where the CDR3 begins or ends on the DNA, so no DNA is shown, and the CDR3 is as TCRdb lists it. This chain joins TRBV12-3 or TRBV12-4 and TRBJ1-4; the table's D call of TRBD1 was not tested on the DNA. The CDR3 sequence runs 11 residues, both termini included. CDR3 sequence reads: CASSPTGTGGY.

The chain employs TRBV10-3 and TRBJ1-5; 7 bases fit TRBD1. V lost 0 bases and J lost 7; bases outside the gene matches: 6. The V gene's germline CDR1 is ENHRY and CDR2 SYGVKD. The CDR3 is 15 residues long. CDR3 bases: TGTGCCATCAGTGAGTCGACAGGGATCAACCAGCCCCAGCATTTT. Its translation is CAISESTGINQPQHF.

This clonotype came up a few times. This may be a read error, as it is one base from a much larger clone. The chain combines TRBV14 with TRBJ1-2, with D perhaps matching TRBD1 (6 bases). From germline, CDR1 is SGHDN and CDR2 FVKESK. This CDR3 is 13 amino acids long. The CDR3 sequence: CASSLTGYYGHTF. DNA of the CDR3: TGTGCCAGCAGCCTGACAGGCTACTATGGCCACACCTTC. The full variable domain, rest sourced from reference TRBV14 and TRBJ1-2, is EAGVTQFPSHSVIEKGQTVTLRCDPISGHDNLYWYRRVMGKEIKFLLHFVKESKQDESGMPNNRFLAERTGGTYSTLKVQPAELEDSGVYFCASSLTGYYGHTFGSGTRLTVV.

Details on this clonotype: This may be a read error: a much more frequent sequence differs by one nucleotide. V is TRBV10-3 and J is TRBJ2-7, with 10 bases aligning to TRBD2. Per the germline V gene, CDR1 is ENHRY and CDR2 is SYGVKD. Trimming at V came to 5 bases and at J to 5 bases, leaving 12 bases not matched to a gene. The CDR3 consists of 16 residues. CDR3 sequence (DNA): TGTGCCATCAGTCCCTTAGCGAGCGGGGGGGCCCACGAGCAGTACTTC. Protein product: CAISPLASGGAHEQYF.

The chain employs TRBV20-1 and TRBJ2-6; D is unresolved. V gave up 6 bases and J gave up 4 bases, with 10 bases separating them. Germline V gene lookup returns CDR1 DFQATT and CDR2 SNEGSKA (reference sequence). The CDR3 has 13 residues. CDR3 bases: TGCAGTGCCAGATCTCAGGGGGCCAACGTCCTGACTTTC. Its translation: CSARSQGANVLTF.

The chain employs TRBV15 and TRBJ1-4; 9 bases map to TRBD1. The CDR3 spans 13 residues. V dropped 6 bases and J dropped 7; count of bases not matched to a gene: 3. Germline V CDR1 and CDR2: LNHNV, YYDKDF (reference sequence). CDR3 bases: TGTGCCACCAGAGGGGACAGGGCTGAAAAACTGTTTTTT. Its translation: CATRGDRAEKLFF.

This chain links TRBV20-1 with TRBJ2-7; weak D call: TRBD1 (6 bases). CDR1 and CDR2 from the germline V gene are DFQATT and SNEGSKA (reference sequence). Trimming stripped 6 bases from V and 7 bases from J, with 13 bases between. The CDR3 spans 11 residues. The CDR3 DNA follows: TGCAGTGCAGGGGGACCGGGTGAGCAGTACTTC. Translation: CSAGGPGEQYF.

This chain uses TRBV14 with TRBJ1-2, with D possibly matching TRBD1 (5 bases). V shed 4 bases and J shed 4 bases, with 13 bases lying between them. This CDR3 has 14 amino acids. From germline, CDR1 is SGHDN and CDR2 FVKESK. As DNA, the CDR3 is TGTGCCAGCAGCCTAACGGGAGGGGTCTATGGCTACACCTTC. As protein: CASSLTGGVYGYTF. Drawing the rest from reference TRBV14 and TRBJ1-2, the complete variable domain is EAGVTQFPSHSVIEKGQTVTLRCDPISGHDNLYWYRRVMGKEIKFLLHFVKESKQDESGMPNNRFLAERTGGTYSTLKVQPAELEDSGVYFCASSLTGGVYGYTFGSGTRLTVV.

This sequence joins TRBV7-2 and TRBJ1-5; D is ambiguous. There are 13 residues in the CDR3. Trimming took off 4 bases at V and 5 bases at J, with 9 bases between the two ends. Per the germline V gene, CDR1 is SGHTA and CDR2 is FQGNSA. CDR3 sequence reads: CASSSVLYQPQHF. DNA of the CDR3: TGTGCCAGCAGCTCAGTCCTTTATCAGCCCCAGCATTTT.

Concerning this clonotype itself: A junction end diverges from the germline sequence, so it may reflect a read error. V is TRBV2 and J is TRBJ1-2, with D possibly being TRBD1 (5 bases). CDR3 size: 13 residues. CDR1 and CDR2 from the germline V gene are SNHLY and FYNNEI. The CDR3 spells CASSLPGGYGYTF. In nucleotides, the CDR3 is TGCGCCAGCAGCCTCCCGGGGGGCTATGGCTACACCTTC.

Concerning this clonotype itself: This CDR3 is missing its conserved last phenylalanine or tryptophan, likely due to a read error. The rearrangement uses TRBV11-3 and TRBJ2-5; no clear D. Germline V gives CDR1 SGHNT, CDR2 YENEEA. The ends were cut back, 3 bases at V and 1 base at J, with 9 bases in the middle. The CDR3 has 14 residues. The CDR3 DNA reads TGTGCCAGCAGCTTGATGAGCGCCCAAGAGACCCAGTACTGC. It codes for CASSLMSAQETQYC.

This clonotype is a singleton in its sample. This rearrangement joins TRBV7-9 to TRBJ2-6; D remains ambiguous. This CDR3 has 15 amino acids. The V end was cut by 1 base, the J end by 4 bases, with 8 bases between. Per germline, CDR1 SEHNR and CDR2 FQNEAQ (reference sequence). The CDR3 region has the DNA TGTGCCAGCAGCTTAGGAGTAGGCGGGGCCAACGTCCTGACTTTC. Translated: CASSLGVGGANVLTF.